The 16 T cell receptor beta chains below all came from one sample that was sequenced in a study of blood T cell dynamics during melanoma immunotherapy. Libraries were prepared by immunoSEQ multiplex PCR; TCRdb keeps only in-frame clonotypes and omits some of them. The sample lists under 15,000 clones, 86% occurring once. This sample's time point: pre-treatment baseline. Here the sequenced sample was blood, taken from a patient treated with checkpoint blockade. The source is a human donor with melanoma.

This clone has more than one count but fewer than ten. The gene calls are TRBV6-1 and TRBJ1-1; unclear D gene. Deletions cut 11 bases from V and 1 base from J, with 11 bases between. In germline, CDR1 is MNHNS, CDR2 SASEGT. The CDR3 length is 12 residues. Here the CDR3 reads CAVLRGNTEAFF. CDR3 DNA sequence: TGTGCCGTCCTCCGAGGGAACACTGAAGCTTTCTTT.

The chain joins TRBV9 to TRBJ2-2; perhaps TRBD1 as D (5 bases). V lost 4 bases to trimming and J lost 7 bases, with 17 bases between them. The CDR3 consists of 15 residues. Germline V gene data show CDR1 as SGDLS and CDR2 as YYNGEE. This CDR3 reads CASSPNQGFGGELFF. For the CDR3, the DNA is TGTGCCAGCAGCCCGAATCAGGGTTTCGGCGGGGAGCTGTTTTTT.

The J gene is TRBJ1-1, the V gene TRBV5-1, with TRBD1 as a possible D gene (6 bases). The germline V gene has CDR1 SGHRS and CDR2 YFSETQ. V dropped 4 bases and J dropped 7 bases, with 17 bases sitting between them. CDR3 length: 14 amino acids. CDR3 loop: CASSVGRGMDEAFF. CDR3 nucleotides: TGCGCCAGCAGCGTCGGCAGGGGTATGGATGAAGCTTTCTTT.

This chain links TRBV18 with TRBJ1-1, with D possibly TRBD1 on 6 matching bases. The V end was cut by 9 bases, the J end by 2 bases, with 13 bases between. The CDR3 contains 13 residues. CDR1 KGHSH and CDR2 LQKENI come from the germline V gene. The CDR3 region is CASPQGKNTEAFF. The CDR3 DNA follows: TGTGCCAGTCCACAGGGAAAAAACACTGAAGCTTTCTTT.

The rearrangement uses TRBV7-9 and TRBJ1-1, with no clear D. Trimming stripped 1 base from V and 5 bases from J, with 5 bases between. The CDR3 is 12 residues long. Germline V gene lookup returns CDR1 SEHNR and CDR2 FQNEAQ (reference sequence). CDR3 nucleotide sequence: TGTGCCAGCAGCTTAGTTATTACTGAAGCTTTCTTT. This sequence encodes CASSLVITEAFF.

The sample holds one count of this clone. The gene calls are TRBV14 and TRBJ1-5; D is uncertain. Trimming pared 3 bases from V and 9 bases from J, leaving 12 bases between. The CDR3 runs 13 residues. The germline gives CDR1 SGHDN, CDR2 FVKESK. The CDR3 sequence is CASSQTEVGPQHF. CDR3 bases: TGTGCCAGCAGCCAGACCGAGGTAGGGCCCCAGCATTTT.

This clone was observed a single time. J is TRBJ1-4 and V is TRBV2; 9 bases fit TRBD1. The ends lost 6 bases at V and 7 bases at J; junction bases unmatched: 9. From germline, CDR1 is SNHLY and CDR2 FYNNEI. This CDR3 has 15 residues. The CDR3, as DNA: TGTGCCAGCAGACGTATACAGGGGGCTTTTGAAAAACTGTTTTTT. Amino acids: CASRRIQGAFEKLFF.

The CDR3 sequence: CASSPWLAGKNTGELFF. CDR3 sequence (DNA): TGTGCCAGCTCACCATGGCTAGCGGGGAAGAACACCGGGGAGCTGTTTTTT. The chain employs TRBV18 and TRBJ2-2; TRBD2 matches 9 bases. Losses at the gene ends were 2 bases for V and 1 base for J; bases not matched to a gene: 5. Germline assignment: CDR1 KGHSH and CDR2 LQKENI. This CDR3 contains 17 residues.

The rearrangement joins TRBV18 to TRBJ2-2, with D hard to call. V was pared by 8 bases and J by 1 base, with 14 bases between. The CDR3 covers 15 residues. Germline-derived CDR1 and CDR2 are KGHSH and LQKENI. For the CDR3, the DNA is TGTGCCAGCAAGCTGGAGATGCTGAACACCGGGGAGCTGTTTTTT. Translated: CASKLEMLNTGELFF.

The sample holds a few counts of this clone. The rearrangement links TRBV19 to TRBJ1-2; no clear D gene. Germline CDR1 LNHDA, CDR2 SQIVND (reference sequence). Trimming pared 5 bases from V and 8 bases from J, leaving 12 bases between. This CDR3 region has 12 residues. The CDR3 DNA is TGTGCCAGTAGTGCCCTTAAGGGAGGCTACACCTTC. The encoded protein is CASSALKGGYTF.

V gene TRBV4-1 combines with J gene TRBJ1-1; the match to TRBD1 covers 10 bases. This CDR3 spans 15 amino acids. Germline values: CDR1 MGHRA, CDR2 YSYEKL. V was pared by 4 bases and J by 4 bases, with 6 bases of the junction left unmatched. In DNA, the CDR3 is TGCGCCAGCAGCCTGTCCGGGACAGGGGTCACTGAAGCTTTCTTT. Amino acid sequence: CASSLSGTGVTEAFF.

The chain uses TRBV5-4 and TRBJ2-1; D possibly corresponds to TRBD1 (5 bases). Germline V CDR1 and CDR2: SGHNT, YYREEE (reference sequence). V lost 0 bases and J 7 bases, leaving 5 bases between the germline ends. This CDR3 is built from 12 residues. CDR3 in amino acids: CASSLDRNEQFF. As DNA, the CDR3 is TGTGCCAGCAGCTTGGACAGGAATGAGCAGTTCTTC.

The chain has TRBV6-5 and TRBJ2-5; 8 positions match TRBD1. In germline, CDR1 is MNHEY, CDR2 SVGAGI. The junction had 4 bases not matched to a gene; V was cut back by 2 bases and J by 5 bases. This CDR3 is 14 amino acids long. The CDR3 DNA reads as TGTGCCAGCAGTTACAGGACAGGGTGGGAGACCCAGTACTTC. The encoded protein is CASSYRTGWETQYF.

V gene TRBV7-6 combines with J gene TRBJ1-3; TRBD1 might be the D (5 bases). Trimming left V 4 bases short and J 0 bases short, with 10 bases between. The CDR3 is made up of 15 amino acids. The V gene's germline CDR1 is SGHVS and CDR2 FNYEAQ. CDR3 sequence reads: CASSSRDLSGNTIYF. In DNA, the CDR3 is TGTGCCAGCAGCTCCCGGGACCTCTCTGGAAACACCATATATTTT.

This chain uses TRBV30 with TRBJ2-2; 10 nucleotides line up with TRBD2. Germline V gene data show CDR1 as GTSNPN and CDR2 as SVGIG (reference sequence). This CDR3 spans 15 amino acids. V lost 3 bases and J lost 6; bases outside the gene matches: 7. The CDR3 nucleotides are TGTGCCTGGAGATATCTAGCGGGAGCGGCCGGGGAGCTGTTTTTT. Amino acids: CAWRYLAGAAGELFF.

The genes are TRBV7-9 and TRBJ2-1, with D uncertain. Germline V gene sequence: CDR1 SEHNR, CDR2 FQNEAQ (reference sequence). V lost 0 bases and J 10 bases, leaving 13 bases between the germline ends. The CDR3 is 14 residues long. CDR3 coding DNA: TGTGCCAGCAGCTTAGCAGAAGGTAGTAAGGAGCAGTTCTTC. Amino acids: CASSLAEGSKEQFF.